This T cell receptor (beta chain) was recorded in a study of type 1 regulatory T cells. Study details: An in vitro protocol generated T-allo10, a Tr1-enriched, alloantigen-specific CD4 T cell product.

The ends were cut back, 6 bases at V and 6 bases at J, with 21 bases in the middle. This CDR3 is built from 16 residues. Per germline, CDR1 MRHNA and CDR2 SNTAGT. Overall study findings and caveats: Compared with non-Tr1 cells, Tr1 cells showed a narrower TCR repertoire.

MiXCR, run by TCRdb on the reads, gives a single entry per CDR3 protein. The sample has about 39,000 distinct CDR3 sequences; 9% to 15% are singletons. This clonotype was seen a handful of times. Its specificity is not known. The TCR originated in a human donor in good health. Sequencing input: cultured non-Tr1 T cells, either the whole culture or a sorted T cell fraction (not recorded which). This sequence joins TRBV6-4 and TRBJ2-1; the D gene is possibly TRBD2 (7 bases). In nucleotides, the CDR3 is TGTGCCAGCAGCCATACTGCTGCGGGGGCAAGCAATGAGCAGTTCTTC. Amino acid sequence: CASSHTAAGASNEQFF.